This T cell receptor beta chain was found in a study of CD8+CD57+ T cells in acquired aplastic anemia. As for the study in general: Recorded DNA amounts for sorted CD4+ and CD8+ cells had an average of 3.2 ug. Study-level findings and limits: Comparison of patients with controls identified almost 30 shared CD8+ CDR3 sequences.

CDR1 and CDR2 (germline): LNHDA, SQIVND (reference sequence). After removal of 10 bases from V and 5 bases from J, the junction contained 11 bases not matched to a gene. The CDR3 spans 15 residues. It was patients with CD8+CD57+ cell expansion by flow cytometry who were chosen for sequencing. Severe acquired aplastic anemia was diagnosed in all patients. There was no therapy given to any patient before the blood sampling took place. Genomic DNA was employed as the template in profiling TCR beta VDJ and CDR3. Via MiXCR, TCRdb re-called the reads, giving one row per CDR3 protein. The sample has approximately 220,000 distinct CDR3 sequences, 40% to 60% seen once. This clonotype was recorded many times. No antigen is known for it.

Material: sorted CD4+, CD8+, or CD8+CD57+ T cells (not recorded which) from PBMCs. The TCR was taken from a human donor with aplastic anemia. The chain joins TRBV19 to TRBJ2-5; 12 bases are shared with TRBD2. DNA for the CDR3: TGTGCCACCGGGGGCCTAGCGGGGGGGCAGGAGACCCAGTACTTC. Residues: CATGGLAGGQETQYF. The variable domain in full, completed from reference TRBV19 and TRBJ2-5, reads DGGITQSPKYLFRKEGQNVTLSCEQNLNHDAMYWYRQDPGQGLRLIYYSQIVNDFQKGDIAEGYSVSREKKESFPLTVTSAQKNPTAFYLCATGGLAGGQETQYFGPGTRLLVL.